The clone carrying this TCR beta chain was recorded once. The record originates from a study of T cells after somatic rescue of genetic block. Trimming stripped 7 bases from V and 3 bases from J, with 10 bases between. The CDR3 has 13 amino acids. CDR1 is SNHLY and CDR2 is FYNNEI in the germline V gene. Assay used: immunoSEQ multiplex PCR; TCRdb lists only in-frame clones, some missing. The sample shows about 120,000 clones, about 90% of them seen only once. What was sequenced was peripheral blood mononuclear cells (PBMCs). The chain uses TRBV2 and TRBJ1-5; D unresolved. This sequence was found in a woman under 30. This CDR3 reads CASNRVDNQPQHF. CDR3 nucleotide sequence: TGTGCCAGCAATAGGGTGGACAATCAGCCCCAGCATTTT.